The 25 T cell receptor beta chains in this list originate from one sample, sequenced in a study of CD8+ T cells in alopecia areata. Treatment in this sample: oral pan-JAK inhibitor, 5-10 mg twice daily. cDNA serving as the sequencing template came from extracted, reverse transcribed RNA. Data came from immunoSEQ multiplex PCR; TCRdb stores just in-frame clones and leaves some out. Counted here are under 200,000 clones, around 59% occurring once; the ten biggest clones make up approximately 14%. Source: CD4+ T cells sorted from blood, taken at week 24, from a patient treated with tofacitinib. The receptors were gathered from a human donor with alopecia areata.

The gene calls are TRBV14 and TRBJ2-7; 8 bases map to TRBD1. This CDR3 has 14 amino acids. V shed 4 bases, J shed 3 bases, and the junction held 5 bases outside the gene matches. Looked up from germline, CDR1 is SGHDN and CDR2 is FVKESK. CDR3 sequence (DNA): TGTGCCAGCAGCCCCGGGACAGGTCGCTACGAGCAGTACTTC. This sequence encodes CASSPGTGRYEQYF.

The chain joins TRBV19 to TRBJ1-1; weak D call: TRBD1 (6 bases). The CDR3 runs to 16 residues. The germline V and J ends were trimmed by 2 bases and 1 base, with 14 bases remaining between them. The germline V gene encodes CDR1 LNHDA and CDR2 SQIVND (reference sequence). The CDR3: CASSILTDSGNTEAFF. Here the CDR3 DNA reads TGTGCCAGTAGTATACTAACGGACAGTGGGAACACTGAAGCTTTCTTT.

Here the CDR3 DNA reads TGCGCCAGCAGCCAAGATCCCGGGACGACGACCTACTTC. The encoded protein is CASSQDPGTTTYF. The chain is built from TRBV4-1 and TRBJ2-5; the D gene could be TRBD1 or TRBD2 (5 bases each). The CDR3 spans 13 residues. In germline, CDR1 is MGHRA, CDR2 YSYEKL. Trimming left V 0 bases short and J 14 bases short, with 16 bases between.

The V and J genes are TRBV11-3 and TRBJ1-1; D remains ambiguous. Germline-derived CDR1 and CDR2 are SGHNT and YENEEA. Trimming removed 1 base at V and 0 bases at J, with 6 bases between. CDR3 size: 14 residues. The CDR3 loop is CASSLVNMNTEAFF. The CDR3 DNA is TGTGCCAGCAGCTTAGTCAACATGAACACTGAAGCTTTCTTT.

The chain uses TRBV27 and TRBJ2-5, with 8 bases lining up with TRBD1. Germline V gene lookup returns CDR1 MNHEY and CDR2 SMNVEV (reference sequence). The CDR3 has 16 amino acids. After removal of 6 bases from V and 1 base from J, the junction contained 10 bases not matched to a gene. This CDR3 is CASRPTTGVVQETQYF. The CDR3 DNA is TGTGCCAGCAGACCGACGACAGGGGTTGTCCAAGAGACCCAGTACTTC.

In DNA, the CDR3 is TGCAGCGTTGAAAAGTCAGGGCTCGAGACCCAGTACTTC. Encoded protein: CSVEKSGLETQYF. The V gene is TRBV29-1, the J gene TRBJ2-5; maybe TRBD1 (5 bases). The CDR3 is made up of 13 amino acids. Between the trimmed V and J ends, which lost 2 bases and 5 bases, there was a span of 12 bases. From germline, CDR1 is SQVTM and CDR2 ANQGSEA.

This clone was detected a few times. The rearrangement joins TRBV18 to TRBJ2-5; no reliable D call. The CDR3 contains 13 residues. Germline V gene lookup returns CDR1 KGHSH and CDR2 LQKENI. Trimming shortened V by 3 bases and J by 2 bases, and 7 bases separated the two germline ends. This CDR3 is CASSPAQQETQYF. The CDR3 nucleotides are TGTGCCAGCTCACCGGCACAACAAGAGACCCAGTACTTC.

The J gene is TRBJ1-5, the V gene TRBV19; tentatively, D is TRBD1 (6 bases). The V end lost 6 bases, the J end lost 5 bases, and 14 bases lay between the germline ends. The CDR3 runs 14 residues. From germline, CDR1 is LNHDA and CDR2 SQIVND (reference sequence). CDR3 DNA sequence: TGTGCCAGTAGGGAGACAGGATACCATCAGCCCCAGCATTTT. Protein product: CASRETGYHQPQHF.

The J gene is TRBJ1-5, the V gene TRBV4-2; 9 nucleotides line up with TRBD1. V was pared by 3 bases and J by 8 bases, with 5 bases of the junction left unmatched. CDR1 is LGHNA, CDR2 YNFKEQ, per germline. This CDR3 region has 14 residues. The CDR3 DNA is TGTGCCAGCAGCCACCCACAGGGGGCTGAGCCCCAGCATTTT. It is translated as CASSHPQGAEPQHF.

The chain joins TRBV6-5 to TRBJ2-5; D is tentatively TRBD1 or TRBD2 (6 bases each). This CDR3 contains 15 residues. V lost 2 bases and J lost 6, with 16 bases in between. The germline V gene encodes CDR1 MNHEY and CDR2 SVGAGI. DNA for the CDR3: TGTGCCAGCAGTTACCGTCGACTAGGGGGGCAGACCCAGTACTTC. Its translation: CASSYRRLGGQTQYF.

This rearrangement joins TRBV5-1 to TRBJ1-1; D remains ambiguous. Germline V lookup: CDR1 SGHRS, CDR2 YFSETQ. V was clipped by 2 bases and J by 5 bases, with 10 bases between them. The CDR3 contains 13 residues. In nucleotides, the CDR3 is TGCGCCAGCAGCTTTAAGAGATGGACTGAAGCTTTCTTT. This gives the protein CASSFKRWTEAFF.

In its sample, this clone was seen a few times. V gene TRBV5-6 combines with J gene TRBJ2-7, with D perhaps TRBD1 or TRBD2 (5 bases each). Germline V CDR1 and CDR2: SGHDT, YYEEEE. The length of the CDR3 is 12 residues. V lost 0 bases and J 6 bases, leaving 7 bases between the germline ends. The CDR3 DNA sequence: TGTGCCAGCAGCTTGGCTGGGGGCGAGCAGTACTTC. Amino acids: CASSLAGGEQYF.

This clone was detected a few times. The V gene is TRBV11-2, the J gene TRBJ1-1; D remains unclear. Germline V gene sequence: CDR1 SGHAT, CDR2 FQNNGV. The V gene lost 2 bases and the J gene lost 3 bases, with 10 bases spanning the gap. The CDR3 has 14 residues. The CDR3 loop reads CASSLQGSHTEAFF. DNA for the CDR3: TGTGCCAGCAGCTTACAAGGCAGTCACACTGAAGCTTTCTTT. The full variable domain, rest sourced from reference TRBV11-2 and TRBJ1-1, is EAGVAQSPRYKIIEKRQSVAFWCNPISGHATLYWYQQILGQGPKLLIQFQNNGVVDDSQLPKDRFSAERLKGVDSTLKIQPAKLEDSAVYLCASSLQGSHTEAFFGQGTRLTVV.

The V and J genes are TRBV23-1 and TRBJ2-7; TRBD1 might be the D (6 bases). TRBV23-1 counts as an open reading frame of uncertain function. CDR3 length: 16 amino acids. The germline V and J ends were trimmed by 2 bases and 3 bases, with 17 bases remaining between them. Here the CDR3 DNA reads TGCGCCAGCAGTCAACCTACAACAGGGAAGGGCTACGAGCAGTACTTC. It yields the protein CASSQPTTGKGYEQYF.

The gene calls are TRBV18 and TRBJ1-4; no firm D call. The CDR3 runs 13 residues. Germline V CDR1 and CDR2: KGHSH, LQKENI. With 3 bases removed from V and 8 bases from J, the gap between germline ends came to 10 bases. CDR3 sequence (DNA): TGTGCCAGCTCACCCGGGCCGGGCGAAAAACTGTTTTTT. As protein: CASSPGPGEKLFF.

This chain uses TRBV14 with TRBJ2-5; D uncertain. CDR3 length equals 13 residues. V was pared by 0 bases and J by 7 bases, with 9 bases between. Germline CDR1 SGHDN, CDR2 FVKESK. CDR3 in DNA: TGTGCCAGCAGCCAAGAGGTCTGGGGGACCCAGTACTTC. It codes for CASSQEVWGTQYF. The complete variable domain, with remaining parts taken from reference TRBV14 and TRBJ2-5, reads EAGVTQFPSHSVIEKGQTVTLRCDPISGHDNLYWYRRVMGKEIKFLLHFVKESKQDESGMPNNRFLAERTGGTYSTLKVQPAELEDSGVYFCASSQEVWGTQYFGPGTRLLVL.

This clone was seen a handful of times. The gene calls are TRBV7-9 and TRBJ1-4; the match to TRBD1 covers 7 bases. The germline V gene encodes CDR1 SEHNR and CDR2 FQNEAQ (reference sequence). This CDR3 has 15 amino acids. The V gene end was trimmed by 3 bases and the J gene end by 10 bases; junction bases not matched to a gene: 11. Written as DNA, the CDR3 is TGTGCCAGCAGCTTCGGACAGGAGTTTAGTGGAAAACTGTTTTTT. Protein: CASSFGQEFSGKLFF.

The chain is built from TRBV2 and TRBJ1-1, with a tentative D call TRBD1 (6 bases). The CDR3 contains 14 residues. V lost 3 bases and J lost 7, with 15 bases in between. Germline-derived CDR1 and CDR2 are SNHLY and FYNNEI. The CDR3 protein is CASSDPSSGVEAFF. The CDR3, as DNA: TGTGCCAGCAGTGATCCCAGCTCAGGGGTTGAAGCTTTCTTT.

This chain connects TRBV18 to TRBJ2-7, with 7 bases that match TRBD2. The CDR3 is 15 residues long. With 2 bases clipped from V and 0 bases from J, the junction kept 4 bases outside the gene matches. Germline CDR1 and CDR2: KGHSH and LQKENI. CDR3 region: CASSPGTISSYEQYF. The CDR3 nucleotides read TGTGCCAGCTCACCAGGGACTATTAGCTCCTACGAGCAGTACTTC.

This clone was picked up one time. The chain couples TRBV29-1 to TRBJ1-1; D is perhaps TRBD1 (6 bases). CDR3 length: 14 residues. V was cut by 6 bases and J by 2 bases, with 16 bases left in between. CDR1 and CDR2 from the germline V gene are SQVTM and ANQGSEA. The CDR3, as DNA: TGCAGCGTACCCTCCAACAGGGCTAACACTGAAGCTTTCTTT. It encodes CSVPSNRANTEAFF.

The J gene is TRBJ2-7, the V gene TRBV25-1; a possible D gene is TRBD1 (5 bases). Germline V lookup: CDR1 MGHDK, CDR2 SYGVNS. The CDR3 consists of 15 residues. Trimming left V 5 bases short and J 4 bases short, with 18 bases between. CDR3 sequence reads: CASSPPGREWYEQYF. In DNA, the CDR3 is TGTGCCAGCAGTCCCCCCGGCAGGGAATGGTACGAGCAGTACTTC.

This clone occurred many times. The gene calls are TRBV5-1 and TRBJ1-6, with 7 bases matching TRBD1. Germline V CDR1 and CDR2: SGHRS, YFSETQ. The CDR3 is 15 amino acids. J gave up 8 bases and V 2 bases, and 7 bases lay outside the gene matches. CDR3 nucleotides: TGCGCCAGCAGCTTAAAGGGGGCTGACGATTCACCCCTCCACTTT. This codes for CASSLKGADDSPLHF. Full variable domain (rest looked up from reference TRBV5-1 and TRBJ1-6): KAGVTQTPRYLIKTRGQQVTLSCSPISGHRSVSWYQQTPGQGLQFLFEYFSETQRNKGNFPGRFSGRQFSNSRSEMNVSTLELGDSALYLCASSLKGADDSPLHFGNGTRLTVT.

A single count supports this clone. The CDR3 protein is CASTEASGTLKETQYF. The CDR3 DNA follows: TGTGCCAGCACGGAGGCGTCCGGGACATTAAAAGAGACCCAGTACTTC. The V and J genes are TRBV2 and TRBJ2-5, with a possible D match to TRBD1 (6 bases). In germline, CDR1 is SNHLY, CDR2 FYNNEI. Trimming took off 7 bases at V and 3 bases at J, with 21 bases between the two ends. This CDR3 has 16 amino acids. Supplemented by reference TRBV2 and TRBJ2-5, the full variable domain reads EPEVTQTPSHQVTQMGQEVILRCVPISNHLYFYWYRQILGQKVEFLVSFYNNEISEKSEIFDDQFSVERPDGSNFTLKIRSTKLEDSAMYFCASTEASGTLKETQYFGPGTRLLVL.

This clone was seen more than once but under ten times. The chain carries TRBV4-1 and TRBJ2-3; D is tentatively TRBD1 or TRBD2 (7 bases each). CDR1 is MGHRA, CDR2 YSYEKL, per germline. Between the trimmed V and J ends, which lost 0 bases and 5 bases, there was a span of 18 bases. The CDR3 is 17 amino acids. The CDR3 sequence: CASSQDGAGGAQDTQYF. In DNA form, the CDR3 reads TGCGCCAGCAGCCAAGATGGGGCAGGGGGGGCACAAGATACGCAGTATTTT.

The gene calls are TRBV7-9 and TRBJ2-7, with D possibly called TRBD1 or TRBD2 (6 bases each). Per germline, CDR1 SEHNR and CDR2 FQNEAQ (reference sequence). V was clipped by 1 base and J by 8 bases, with 12 bases between them. This CDR3 is 13 amino acids long. Here the CDR3 DNA reads TGTGCCAGCAGCTTAGATGGGGGGCTTCAGCAGTACTTC. It encodes CASSLDGGLQQYF.